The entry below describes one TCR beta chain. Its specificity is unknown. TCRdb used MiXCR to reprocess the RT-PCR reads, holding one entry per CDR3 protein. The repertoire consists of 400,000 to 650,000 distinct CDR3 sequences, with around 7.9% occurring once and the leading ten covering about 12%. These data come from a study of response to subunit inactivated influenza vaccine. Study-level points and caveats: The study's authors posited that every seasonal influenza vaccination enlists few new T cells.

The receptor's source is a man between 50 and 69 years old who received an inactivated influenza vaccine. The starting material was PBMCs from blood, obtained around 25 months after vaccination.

CDR3 amino acids: CASSPRTSGIGETQYF. The CDR3 nucleotides are TGCGCCAGCAGCCCGAGGACTAGCGGGATTGGGGAGACCCAGTACTTC. V and J are TRBV5-1 and TRBJ2-5, with TRBD2 identical over 12 bases. The CDR3 consists of 16 residues. Germline trimming cut 4 bases from V and 5 bases from J; bases unmatched to any gene: 9. The germline V gene has CDR1 SGHRS and CDR2 YFSETQ.